This is a list of T cell receptor beta chains from one sample in a study of T-cell reconstitution after alpha-beta-depleted transplantation in children. TCRdb reprocessed the PCR reads with MiXCR, giving one entry per CDR3 protein. This table has about 400,000 distinct CDR3 sequences, around 16% appearing once. The input for sequencing was PBMCs, mostly from graft donor cells, taken 360 days after TCRalphabeta/CD19-depleted stem cell transplant. The receptors originated from a boy younger than two who had a stem cell transplant for Wiskott-Aldrich syndrome, so the T cells may come from the graft donor. The CDR3 runs from the conserved cysteine through the conserved F or W. The order of the fields is J gene, clone size, D gene, V gene, CDR3 protein, CDR3 DNA. D genes are given only for firm matches. Not all rows give a size; the values are once, few, many and, for expanded clones, a class.

J: TRBJ2-7
size: few
D: TRBD2
V: TRBV12-3/TRBV12-4
CDR3: CASSYGLARTYEQYF
DNA: TGTGCCAGCAGCTACGGACTAGCGAGGACCTACGAGCAGTACTTC

J: TRBJ2-2
size: -
D: -
V: TRBV12-3/TRBV12-4
CDR3: CASSFILQIKQGGELFF
DNA: TGTGCCAGCAGTTTTATTCTTCAGATTAAACAGGGCGGGGAGCTGTTTTTT

J: TRBJ2-5
size: -
D: TRBD1
V: TRBV6-6
CDR3: CASVPNTGQGDAQYF
DNA: TGTGCCAGTGTCCCTAATACGGGACAGGGGGATGCCCAGTACTTC

J: TRBJ2-1
size: -
D: -
V: TRBV5-1
CDR3: CASMRSPFNEQFF
DNA: TGCGCCAGCATGAGGTCTCCCTTCAATGAGCAGTTCTTC

J: TRBJ2-1
size: -
D: TRBD2
V: TRBV5-1
CDR3: CASSLRGLAGVGYNEQFF
DNA: TGCGCCAGCAGCTTGCGGGGACTAGCGGGAGTAGGCTACAATGAGCAGTTCTTC

J: TRBJ2-1
size: few
D: TRBD2
V: TRBV7-8
CDR3: CASSPRASGRTGEQFF
DNA: TGTGCCAGCAGCCCTCGGGCTAGCGGGAGGACAGGTGAGCAGTTCTTC

J: TRBJ2-2
size: few
D: TRBD2
V: TRBV29-1
CDR3: CSALSGGVAGELFF
DNA: TGCAGCGCATTAAGCGGGGGGGTGGCCGGGGAGCTGTTTTTT

J: TRBJ2-3
size: -
D: -
V: TRBV3-1
CDR3: CASSLSTVNTQYF
DNA: TGTGCCAGCAGCCTCTCGACGGTAAATACGCAGTATTTT

J: TRBJ2-5
size: -
D: TRBD1
V: TRBV7-2
CDR3: CASRQGTETQYF
DNA: TGTGCCAGCAGACAGGGGACAGAGACCCAGTACTTC

J: TRBJ2-1
size: few
D: TRBD1
V: TRBV12-3/TRBV12-4
CDR3: CASNLQGATYEQFF
DNA: TGTGCCAGCAACCTACAGGGGGCTACTTATGAGCAGTTCTTC

J: TRBJ2-1
size: -
D: -
V: TRBV3-1
CDR3: CATSQDPWLGTNEQFF
DNA: TGTGCCACCAGCCAAGATCCATGGCTAGGAACCAATGAGCAGTTCTTC

J: TRBJ2-7
size: few
D: -
V: TRBV7-8
CDR3: CASSLANLFRGEQYF
DNA: TGTGCCAGCAGCTTAGCGAACCTGTTCAGGGGCGAGCAGTACTTC

J: TRBJ2-3
size: -
D: TRBD2
V: TRBV7-7
CDR3: CASSAPGGTQYF
DNA: TGTGCCAGCAGCGCCCCGGGGGGTACGCAGTATTTT

J: TRBJ2-1
size: few
D: TRBD2
V: TRBV28
CDR3: CASRAGLVGNEQFF
DNA: TGTGCCAGCAGAGCGGGACTAGTGGGCAATGAGCAGTTCTTC

J: TRBJ1-5
size: few
D: -
V: TRBV12-3/TRBV12-4
CDR3: CASSLYGGRQPQHF
DNA: TGTGCCAGCAGTTTATACGGCGGCCGACAGCCCCAGCATTTT

J: TRBJ2-2
size: few
D: TRBD2
V: TRBV10-3
CDR3: CAIRGGGTNTGELFF
DNA: TGTGCCATCAGGGGCGGGGGTACCAACACCGGGGAGCTGTTTTTT

J: TRBJ1-6
size: few
D: -
V: TRBV4-2
CDR3: CASSQDWSPPLHF
DNA: TGTGCCAGCAGCCAAGATTGGAGTCCACCCCTCCACTTT

J: TRBJ1-2
size: few
D: -
V: TRBV2
CDR3: CASSETQDPLYGYTF
DNA: TGTGCCAGCAGTGAAACCCAAGACCCCCTCTATGGCTACACCTTC

J: TRBJ1-1
size: -
D: -
V: TRBV7-2
CDR3: CASSHRGAMNTEAFF
DNA: TGTGCCAGCAGCCATCGAGGGGCCATGAACACTGAAGCTTTCTTT

J: TRBJ2-7
size: few
D: -
V: TRBV10-1
CDR3: CATSPSGVDEQYF
DNA: TGCGCCACCTCACCCTCGGGAGTCGACGAGCAGTACTTC

J: TRBJ1-5
size: -
D: -
V: TRBV21-1
CDR3: CASSKSSGQGEQPQHF
DNA: -

J: TRBJ2-1
size: -
D: -
V: TRBV11-2
CDR3: CASSLTDRWQFF
DNA: TGTGCCAGCAGTCTAACTGACAGGTGGCAGTTCTTC

J: TRBJ2-7
size: few
D: TRBD2
V: TRBV18
CDR3: CASSPIPKTSGGYEQYF
DNA: TGTGCCAGCTCACCAATCCCGAAGACTAGCGGGGGCTACGAGCAGTACTTC

J: TRBJ2-2
size: -
D: -
V: TRBV28
CDR3: CAISLWPPNTGELFF
DNA: TGTGCCATCAGTTTATGGCCACCGAACACCGGGGAGCTGTTTTTT

J: TRBJ2-1
size: -
D: -
V: TRBV15
CDR3: CATSRKTSSYNEQFF
DNA: TGTGCCACCAGCAGGAAAACCAGCTCCTACAATGAGCAGTTCTTC

J: TRBJ2-1
size: -
D: TRBD2
V: TRBV7-9
CDR3: CASTFAGGGHEQFF
DNA: TGTGCCAGCACCTTCGCGGGGGGAGGACACGAGCAGTTCTTC

J: TRBJ1-4
size: -
D: -
V: TRBV30
CDR3: CAWSVGSRGKLFF
DNA: TGTGCCTGGAGTGTCGGGTCCCGCGGAAAACTGTTTTTT

J: TRBJ1-5
size: few
D: -
V: TRBV10-3
CDR3: CAISERGSQPQHF
DNA: TGTGCCATCAGTGAGAGGGGGAGTCAGCCCCAGCATTTT

J: TRBJ1-1
size: -
D: TRBD1
V: TRBV6-5
CDR3: CASSYSTGGEAFF
DNA: TGTGCCAGCAGTTACTCTACAGGGGGTGAAGCTTTCTTT

J: TRBJ2-7
size: few
D: -
V: TRBV20-1
CDR3: CSASAGPSYEQYF
DNA: TGCAGTGCTAGTGCCGGGCCCTCCTACGAGCAGTACTTC

J: TRBJ2-3
size: few
D: TRBD2
V: TRBV5-1
CDR3: CASSLVAGADTQYF
DNA: TGCGCCAGCAGCTTGGTAGCGGGGGCCGATACGCAGTATTTT

J: TRBJ2-3
size: few
D: TRBD2
V: TRBV7-2
CDR3: CASSFRRGGQALDTQYF
DNA: TGTGCCAGCAGCTTTCGGCGGGGGGGTCAGGCCCTAGATACGCAGTATTTT

J: TRBJ2-1
size: -
D: TRBD1
V: TRBV24-1
CDR3: CATSGRKGQINEQFF
DNA: TGTGCCACCAGTGGTAGAAAGGGACAGATCAATGAGCAGTTCTTC

J: TRBJ2-3
size: -
D: -
V: TRBV15
CDR3: CATSRNRASRTDTQYF
DNA: TGTGCCACCAGCAGAAACCGGGCCTCACGCACAGATACGCAGTATTTT

J: TRBJ2-1
size: few
D: TRBD2
V: TRBV3-1
CDR3: CASSQLAGGPKFF
DNA: TGTGCCAGCAGCCAACTAGCGGGGGGGCCGAAGTTCTTC

J: TRBJ2-7
size: few
D: -
V: TRBV10-3
CDR3: CAISDPTGYEQYF
DNA: TGTGCCATCAGTGATCCGACAGGCTACGAGCAGTACTTC

J: TRBJ2-1
size: few
D: TRBD1
V: TRBV27
CDR3: CASRRDRGGNEQFF
DNA: TGTGCCAGCAGGAGGGACAGGGGAGGCAATGAGCAGTTCTTC

J: TRBJ2-3
size: few
D: TRBD2
V: TRBV11-2
CDR3: CASRLLAGARTDTQYF
DNA: TGTGCCAGCAGACTACTAGCGGGAGCGCGCACAGATACGCAGTATTTT

J: TRBJ2-5
size: -
D: -
V: TRBV2
CDR3: CASSELLPETQYF
DNA: TGTGCCAGCAGTGAACTGCTACCAGAGACCCAGTACTTC

J: TRBJ2-7
size: few
D: TRBD2
V: TRBV27
CDR3: CASSAILTSFEQYF
DNA: TGTGCCAGCAGTGCGATCCTGACTAGCTTCGAGCAGTACTTC

J: TRBJ1-4
size: once
D: TRBD1
V: TRBV4-3
CDR3: CASSQDRGQGRGNEKLFF
DNA: TGCGCCAGCAGCCAAGATCGGGGACAGGGGAGGGGAAATGAAAAACTGTTTTTT

J: TRBJ2-1
size: -
D: -
V: TRBV20-1
CDR3: CSARRWRGGNEQFF
DNA: TGCAGTGCTAGAAGGTGGCGAGGGGGCAATGAGCAGTTCTTC

J: TRBJ1-3
size: -
D: -
V: TRBV12-3/TRBV12-4
CDR3: CASSRPGLRNTIYF
DNA: TGTGCCAGCAGTCGCCCGGGACTGAGGAACACCATATATTTT

J: TRBJ2-4
size: -
D: -
V: TRBV5-1
CDR3: CASSLLGLVKNIQYF
DNA: TGCGCCAGCAGCTTGTTGGGGTTAGTCAAAAACATTCAGTACTTC

J: TRBJ2-7
size: few
D: TRBD2
V: TRBV29-1
CDR3: CSVEDRGSTYEQYF
DNA: TGCAGCGTTGAAGATCGCGGGAGTACCTACGAGCAGTACTTC

J: TRBJ2-5
size: -
D: -
V: TRBV6-5
CDR3: CASSYSSVGQGRQETQYF
DNA: TGTGCCAGCAGTTACTCGAGCGTTGGGCAGGGGCGCCAAGAGACCCAGTACTTC

J: TRBJ2-7
size: -
D: -
V: TRBV28
CDR3: CASRELYEQYF
DNA: TGTGCCAGCAGGGAGTTATACGAGCAGTACTTC

J: TRBJ2-7
size: few
D: TRBD1
V: TRBV5-1
CDR3: CASSGAGTGSEQYF
DNA: TGCGCCAGCAGCGGTGCCGGGACAGGGAGCGAGCAGTACTTC